This TCR beta chain stems from a study of blood T cells in healthy people across ages. Study-wide results and limits: Compared with aged donors, long-lived donors showed fewer expanded clones, suggesting selection.

Per germline, CDR1 MNHEY and CDR2 SVGEGT. CDR3 length equals 16 residues. Trimming removed 6 bases from V and 5 bases from J, with 20 bases in between. In the case of this clonotype: Antigen: not known.

Combining a sample-barcoded 5' primer with a J-beta primer mix, a second PCR ran for roughly 6 to 12 cycles. Every cDNA molecule bore a tag from a template-switch adaptor containing 12 random nucleotides. A single record per CDR3 protein comes from TCRdb applying MiXCR to the 5' RACE reads. The sample yields 1.5 million to 2 million distinct CDR3 sequences, almost 35% seen once. V gene TRBV6-2 or TRBV6-3 combines with J gene TRBJ2-1; D is unresolved. This clonotype was obtained from a woman aged 25 to 39 in good health. The source material was blood. Here the CDR3 reads CASSRLPPPRNNEQFF. The CDR3 coding sequence is TGTGCCAGCAGCCGACTCCCACCCCCCCGTAACAATGAGCAGTTCTTC.